The rows below give T cell receptor beta chains drawn from one sample of a study of blood T cells in healthy people across ages. Each CDR3 protein is one row after TCRdb ran MiXCR on the 5' RACE reads. This sample has 1.8 million or so distinct CDR3 sequences, with approximately 39% found just once. Sequencing was carried out using blood. All receptors come from a human donor in good health. Both conserved end residues are part of each CDR3. The order of the fields is V gene, D gene, J gene, clone size, CDR3 length, CDR3 protein, CDR3 DNA. D genes are given only for firm matches. Clone size is stated in some rows and not others, as once, few, many or a class when expanded.

>TRBV7-2|NA|TRBJ2-4|few|14
CASSLYRGPLEQYF
TGTGCCAGCAGCTTATACCGGGGGCCCCTGGAGCAGTACTTC
>TRBV27|TRBD2|TRBJ2-7|NA|15
CASSLRGLAGGEQYF
TGTGCCAGCAGTTTAAGAGGACTAGCGGGGGGAGAGCAGTACTTC
>TRBV29-1|NA|TRBJ1-5|NA|14
CSVFLGGPGQPQHF
TGCAGCGTCTTCTTGGGGGGTCCCGGTCAGCCCCAGCATTTT
>TRBV6-2/TRBV6-3|TRBD1|TRBJ2-5|few|14
CASSLIRDRGSQYF
TGTGCCAGCAGTTTAATTCGGGACAGGGGATCACAGTACTTC
>TRBV29-1|NA|TRBJ1-2|NA|13
CSVHDPNPYGYTF
TGCAGCGTTCATGACCCAAACCCCTATGGCTACACCTTC
>TRBV20-1|TRBD1|TRBJ2-1|NA|14
CSAPGQGRYNEQFF
TGCAGTGCCCCGGGACAGGGCCGATACAATGAGCAGTTCTTC
>TRBV29-1|TRBD1|TRBJ1-1|NA|13
CSVSRGQNTEAFF
TGCAGCGTCTCGAGGGGGCAGAACACTGAAGCTTTCTTT
>TRBV18|TRBD2|TRBJ2-1|NA|14
CASSHARGDNEQFF
TGTGCCAGCTCTCACGCGCGGGGGGACAATGAGCAGTTCTTC
>TRBV7-2|NA|TRBJ2-3|few|15
CASRTTSRRTDTQYF
TGTGCCAGCAGGACAACTAGCAGGCGCACAGATACGCAGTATTTT
>TRBV7-6|NA|TRBJ1-5|NA|17
CASSFSRFEGLNQPLHF
TGTGCCAGCAGCTTTTCTCGGTTCGAGGGCCTGAATCAGCCCCTGCATTTT
>TRBV7-3|TRBD2|TRBJ2-1|NA|15
CASSPGAGGYNEQFF
TGTGCCAGCAGCCCAGGAGCGGGGGGGTACAATGAGCAGTTCTTC
>TRBV5-1|NA|TRBJ2-4|few|15
CASSSRQGGMDIQYF
TGCGCCAGCAGCTCCAGACAGGGAGGGATGGACATTCAGTACTTC
>TRBV12-3/TRBV12-4|NA|TRBJ2-1|NA|13
CASSSAAQSKQFF
TGTGCCAGCAGTTCCGCCGCCCAATCAAAACAGTTCTTC
>TRBV12-3/TRBV12-4|NA|TRBJ2-1|NA|15
CASRSQGPSYNEQFF
TGTGCCAGCAGGTCCCAGGGTCCCTCCTACAATGAGCAGTTCTTC
>TRBV6-2/TRBV6-3|NA|TRBJ2-3|NA|14
CATNLPLERYTQYF
TGTGCCACAAATCTCCCACTTGAAAGGTATACGCAGTATTTT
>TRBV28|NA|TRBJ2-3|few|16
CASSFPPGQSTDTQYF
TGTGCCAGCAGTTTCCCCCCCGGGCAGAGCACGGATACGCAGTATTTT
>TRBV11-2|NA|TRBJ2-7|few|13
CASTRGDSYEQYF
TGTGCCAGCACTAGGGGTGACTCCTACGAGCAGTACTTC
>TRBV5-1|NA|TRBJ1-1|NA|13
CASSFSGSPEAFF
TGCGCCAGCAGCTTCTCAGGTTCTCCTGAAGCTTTCTTT
>TRBV5-1|NA|TRBJ2-3|NA|15
CASSFTQLGTDTQYF
TGCGCCAGCAGCTTTACCCAACTCGGCACAGATACGCAGTATTTT
>TRBV20-1|NA|TRBJ2-5|NA|13
CSTFGGNQETQYF
TGCAGTACGTTTGGGGGGAACCAAGAGACCCAGTACTTC
>TRBV20-1|TRBD1|TRBJ2-7|NA|13
CSAEMGQCYEQYF
TGCAGTGCTGAAATGGGACAGTGCTACGAGCAGTACTTC
>TRBV7-2|TRBD2|TRBJ2-7|NA|15
CASRRGGPTTYEQYF
TGTGCCAGCAGGCGGGGGGGTCCCACTACCTACGAGCAGTACTTC
>TRBV4-1|NA|TRBJ1-2|NA|16
CASSQEQQLSLYGYTF
TGCGCCAGCAGCCAAGAGCAGCAGTTAAGCTTATATGGCTACACCTTC
>TRBV4-3|NA|TRBJ2-2|few|15
CASSPGGQRTGELFF
TGCGCCAGCAGCCCTGGTGGACAGCGCACCGGGGAGCTGTTTTTT
>TRBV7-2|NA|TRBJ2-7|few|14
CASSIRQSSYEQYF
TGTGCCAGCAGCATAAGACAGAGCTCCTACGAGCAGTACTTC